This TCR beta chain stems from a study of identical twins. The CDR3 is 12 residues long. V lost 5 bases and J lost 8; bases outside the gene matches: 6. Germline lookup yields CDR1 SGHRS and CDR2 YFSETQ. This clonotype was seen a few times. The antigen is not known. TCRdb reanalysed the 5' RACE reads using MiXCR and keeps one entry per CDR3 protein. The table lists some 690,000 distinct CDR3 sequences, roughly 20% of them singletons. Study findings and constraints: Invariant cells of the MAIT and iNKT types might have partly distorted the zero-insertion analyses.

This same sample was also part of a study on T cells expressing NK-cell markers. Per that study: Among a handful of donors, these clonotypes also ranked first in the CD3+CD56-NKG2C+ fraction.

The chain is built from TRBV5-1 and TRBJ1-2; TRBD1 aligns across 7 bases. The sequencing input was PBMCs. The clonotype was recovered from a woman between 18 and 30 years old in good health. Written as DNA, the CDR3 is TGCGCCAGCAGTTACTGGACAGGCGGCTACACCTTC. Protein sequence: CASSYWTGGYTF.